The entry below describes one T cell receptor beta chain. V dropped 5 bases and J dropped 2 bases, with 9 bases sitting between them. There are 12 residues in the CDR3. Germline V gene lookup returns CDR1 SQVTM and CDR2 ANQGSEA. This entry belongs to a study of blood T cell repertoires in COVID-19. Produced via immunoSEQ multiplex PCR; TCRdb's table is partial and in-frame only. The sample has around 270,000 clones; approximately 85% are singletons. The sequence came from a human donor with COVID-19, enrolled during active disease. The donor label of this sample is uncertain. The specimen was peripheral blood. The V gene is TRBV29-1, the J gene TRBJ1-2, with D uncertain. CDR3 nucleotides: TGCAGCGTTAGGGAGCAGAACTATGGCTACACCTTC. It encodes CSVREQNYGYTF.